The T cell receptor (beta chain) described here comes from a study of CD8 T cells in Susac syndrome. The CDR3 consists of 17 residues. The ends lost 2 bases at V and 0 bases at J; junction bases unmatched: 7. Looked up from germline, CDR1 is LGHDT and CDR2 is YNNKEL (reference sequence). Sequencing of TCR beta was performed on blood CD8+ and CD4+ T cells. An amount of RNA that ranged from roughly 0.45 to 1 ug was reverse transcribed with random hexamers. Amplification of TCR beta CDR3 was carried out by immunoSEQ multiplex PCR, which covered 54 Vbeta and 13 Jbeta segments. TCRdb re-called the immunoSEQ multiplex PCR reads with MiXCR, one entry per CDR3 protein. Of 300,000 to 350,000 distinct CDR3 sequences in the sample, about 91% were seen once.

The gene calls are TRBV3-1 and TRBJ2-7; the match to TRBD2 covers 10 bases. The sequence was obtained from a human donor with multiple sclerosis. Material: CD4+ T cells from PBMCs. For the CDR3, the DNA is TGTGCCAGCAGCCAATTAAACCTAGCGGGAGTCTCCTACGAGCAGTACTTC. Translated, it gives CASSQLNLAGVSYEQYF.